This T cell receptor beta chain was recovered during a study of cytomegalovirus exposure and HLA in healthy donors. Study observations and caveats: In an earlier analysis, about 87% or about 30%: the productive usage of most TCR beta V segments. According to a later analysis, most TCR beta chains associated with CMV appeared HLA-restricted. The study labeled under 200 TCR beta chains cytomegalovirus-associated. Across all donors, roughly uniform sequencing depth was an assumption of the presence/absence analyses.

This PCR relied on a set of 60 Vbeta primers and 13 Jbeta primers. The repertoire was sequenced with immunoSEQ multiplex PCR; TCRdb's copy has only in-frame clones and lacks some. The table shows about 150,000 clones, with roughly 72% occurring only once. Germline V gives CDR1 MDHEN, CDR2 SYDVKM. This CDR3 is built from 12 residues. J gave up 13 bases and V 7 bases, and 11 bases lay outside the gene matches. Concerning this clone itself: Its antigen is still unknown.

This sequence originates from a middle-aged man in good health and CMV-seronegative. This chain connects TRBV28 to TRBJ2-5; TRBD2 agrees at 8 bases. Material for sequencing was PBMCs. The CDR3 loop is CASTGGVSVVYF. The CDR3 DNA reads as TGTGCCAGCACGGGGGGGGTCTCAGTCGTGTACTTC.